The rows below give T cell receptor beta chains drawn from one sample of a study of Graves' ophthalmopathy and Graves' hyperthyroidism. MiXCR, run by TCRdb on the multiplex PCR reads, gives a single entry per CDR3 protein. The sample shows roughly 700,000 distinct CDR3 sequences, roughly two fifths of them seen only once. The sample was peripheral blood. These TCRs come from an adult man with Graves' ophthalmopathy. Both conserved end residues are part of each CDR3. The D gene is left open where the match is weak. Some rows have no size entry. The others give once, few or many, or a class for an expanded clone.

cdr3_nt: TGTGCCATCAGTACCCCAACAGGGGGCATGGGCTATGGCTACACCTTC; cdr3_aa: CAISTPTGGMGYGYTF; clone_size: .; j_call: TRBJ1-2; v_call: TRBV10-3; d_call: TRBD1
cdr3_nt: TGTGCCAGCAGTTATTATGAGGGGGCTGATGGCTACACCTTC; cdr3_aa: CASSYYEGADGYTF; clone_size: .; j_call: TRBJ1-2; v_call: TRBV10-3; d_call: TRBD1
cdr3_nt: TGTGCCAGCAGTGAAGCGGGGGCCTACAATGAGCAGTTCTTC; cdr3_aa: CASSEAGAYNEQFF; clone_size: .; j_call: TRBJ2-1; v_call: TRBV25-1; d_call: TRBD2
cdr3_nt: TGCGGGGGGTCTTGGACAGGGAATCAGCCCCAGCATTTT; cdr3_aa: CGGSWTGNQPQHF; clone_size: .; j_call: TRBJ1-5; v_call: TRBV20-1; d_call: TRBD1
cdr3_nt: TGCGCCAGCAACCCGGGACAGGACGGACGGGAGCAGTACTTC; cdr3_aa: CASNPGQDGREQYF; clone_size: .; j_call: TRBJ2-7; v_call: TRBV10-2; d_call: TRBD1
cdr3_nt: TGTGCCACCAGCTCGCCCAGAGCGGGACCCACAGATACGCAGTATTTT; cdr3_aa: CATSSPRAGPTDTQYF; clone_size: .; j_call: TRBJ2-3; v_call: TRBV15; d_call: TRBD2
cdr3_nt: TGCGCCAGCAGCCAAGGGACAGGGAGCGAGCAGTACTTC; cdr3_aa: CASSQGTGSEQYF; clone_size: few; j_call: TRBJ2-7; v_call: TRBV11-2; d_call: TRBD1
cdr3_nt: .; cdr3_aa: CASSEGGWAQGTF; clone_size: .; j_call: TRBJ2-7; v_call: TRBV2; d_call: .
cdr3_nt: TGTGCCAGCAGTTCTACAGAGAATCAGCCCCAGCATTTT; cdr3_aa: CASSSTENQPQHF; clone_size: few; j_call: TRBJ1-5; v_call: TRBV2; d_call: .
cdr3_nt: TGTGCCAGCAGCTTCCAGAACACGGGAGCTTTCTTT; cdr3_aa: CASSFQNTGAFF; clone_size: many; j_call: TRBJ1-1; v_call: TRBV7-8; d_call: .
cdr3_nt: TGTGCCAGCAGTGAATGGGGCGGTAGCAATCAGCCCCAGCATTTT; cdr3_aa: CASSEWGGSNQPQHF; clone_size: few; j_call: TRBJ1-5; v_call: TRBV2; d_call: .
cdr3_nt: TGTGCCAGTAGCGACACCGGAAGCTGGGAGCTGTTTTTT; cdr3_aa: CASSDTGSWELFF; clone_size: .; j_call: TRBJ2-2; v_call: TRBV19; d_call: .
cdr3_nt: TGTGCCAGCAGTCTAACCAGGGGGGGCTATGGCTACACCTTC; cdr3_aa: CASSLTRGGYGYTF; clone_size: .; j_call: TRBJ1-2; v_call: TRBV2; d_call: TRBD1
cdr3_nt: TGTGCCAGCAGCCGGACAGGGGTTATACCCGGGGAGCTGTTTTTT; cdr3_aa: CASSRTGVIPGELFF; clone_size: many; j_call: TRBJ2-2; v_call: TRBV7-9; d_call: TRBD1
cdr3_nt: TGTGCCAGCAGCTTAGGTTCGCAGGGGACTGGTTCACCCCTCCACTTT; cdr3_aa: CASSLGSQGTGSPLHF; clone_size: many; j_call: TRBJ1-6; v_call: TRBV7-6; d_call: .
cdr3_nt: TGCAGTGCACCCCCACAGGGAGGTTACGAGCAGTACTTC; cdr3_aa: CSAPPQGGYEQYF; clone_size: few; j_call: TRBJ2-7; v_call: TRBV20-1; d_call: .
cdr3_nt: TGCAGTGCTAGAGATAGCGGCACCTACGAGCAGTACTTC; cdr3_aa: CSARDSGTYEQYF; clone_size: .; j_call: TRBJ2-7; v_call: TRBV20-1; d_call: .
cdr3_nt: TGTGCCACCAGAGGACAGGGTGACGACGAGCAGTACTTC; cdr3_aa: CATRGQGDDEQYF; clone_size: .; j_call: TRBJ2-7; v_call: TRBV10-3; d_call: TRBD1
cdr3_nt: TGTGCCAGCAGCCAAGAGCGGACCGGCTATGGCTACACCTTC; cdr3_aa: CASSQERTGYGYTF; clone_size: .; j_call: TRBJ1-2; v_call: TRBV7-9; d_call: .
cdr3_nt: TGTGCCAGGACAGGGTTTGGTGAAAAACTGTTTTTT; cdr3_aa: CARTGFGEKLFF; clone_size: .; j_call: TRBJ1-4; v_call: TRBV25-1; d_call: TRBD1
cdr3_nt: TGCGCCAGCAGTGATGGGGGGCGCAAGGAGACCCAGTACTTC; cdr3_aa: CASSDGGRKETQYF; clone_size: once; j_call: TRBJ2-5; v_call: TRBV10-2; d_call: .
cdr3_nt: TGTGCCAGCAGCGTTGGGGACGGTGCGACGCAGTACTTC; cdr3_aa: CASSVGDGATQYF; clone_size: few; j_call: TRBJ2-7; v_call: TRBV7-9; d_call: .
cdr3_nt: TGTGCCAGCAGTAGCAAACCTCACAGGGGCGAGCAGTGCTTC; cdr3_aa: CASSSKPHRGEQCF; clone_size: .; j_call: TRBJ2-7; v_call: TRBV2; d_call: TRBD1
cdr3_nt: TGTGCCAGCAGCCCATTTGCGGGAGGATATTACGAGCAGTACTTC; cdr3_aa: CASSPFAGGYYEQYF; clone_size: .; j_call: TRBJ2-7; v_call: TRBV7-9; d_call: TRBD2
cdr3_nt: TGTGCCAGCAGCTTAGAGTTGGCAGGGCTAAGGCAGCCCCAGCATTTT; cdr3_aa: CASSLELAGLRQPQHF; clone_size: many; j_call: TRBJ1-5; v_call: TRBV7-6; d_call: .
cdr3_nt: TGTGCCAGCAGCTTAGTGTCCAGCGGGAGATCCCACGAGCAGTACTTC; cdr3_aa: CASSLVSSGRSHEQYF; clone_size: .; j_call: TRBJ2-7; v_call: TRBV7-9; d_call: TRBD2
cdr3_nt: TGCAGTGCTAGGGGGGACAGGGTCTATGGCTACACCTTC; cdr3_aa: CSARGDRVYGYTF; clone_size: many; j_call: TRBJ1-2; v_call: TRBV20-1; d_call: TRBD1
cdr3_nt: TGTGCCAGCAGCGTAGAGGGGGGAACTAGCGGCTCCTACGAGCAGTGCTTC; cdr3_aa: CASSVEGGTSGSYEQCF; clone_size: .; j_call: TRBJ2-7; v_call: TRBV9; d_call: TRBD2
cdr3_nt: TGCAGCGTTGAAGGGGGGGGACAGGGGGCTGAAGCTTTCTTT; cdr3_aa: CSVEGGGQGAEAFF; clone_size: many; j_call: TRBJ1-1; v_call: TRBV29-1; d_call: TRBD1
cdr3_nt: TGCAGCGTTGTGGGGGGACAGGGGGCATACGAGCAGTACTTC; cdr3_aa: CSVVGGQGAYEQYF; clone_size: .; j_call: TRBJ2-7; v_call: TRBV29-1; d_call: TRBD1
cdr3_nt: TGTGCCAGCAGTGCCCGGGGGGCCTACACTGAAGCTTTCTTT; cdr3_aa: CASSARGAYTEAFF; clone_size: .; j_call: TRBJ1-1; v_call: TRBV28; d_call: .
cdr3_nt: TGCGCCAGCAGCTTGGGCCTCGGGGGAGGAGGGAGCTCTGGGGCCAACGTCCTGACTTTC; cdr3_aa: CASSLGLGGGGSSGANVLTF; clone_size: few; j_call: TRBJ2-6; v_call: TRBV5-1; d_call: .
cdr3_nt: TGTGCCAGCAGGGACAAAGGGGATCAGCCCCAGCATTTT; cdr3_aa: CASRDKGDQPQHF; clone_size: .; j_call: TRBJ1-5; v_call: TRBV7-9; d_call: .
cdr3_nt: TGTGCCAGCAGTTTTGAACGGACTAGCGGTAATGAGCAGTTCTTC; cdr3_aa: CASSFERTSGNEQFF; clone_size: once; j_call: TRBJ2-1; v_call: TRBV24-1; d_call: TRBD2
cdr3_nt: TGTGCCAGCAGCTTGCCGACGAGGGTGGGGGCCACTAATGAAAAACTGTTTTTT; cdr3_aa: CASSLPTRVGATNEKLFF; clone_size: many; j_call: TRBJ1-4; v_call: TRBV7-9; d_call: .
cdr3_nt: TGTGCCAGCAGTGTATATACAGGCGGCTACGAGCAGTACTTC; cdr3_aa: CASSVYTGGYEQYF; clone_size: .; j_call: TRBJ2-7; v_call: TRBV7-6; d_call: .
cdr3_nt: TGTGCCAGCAGTGAAGTTGGGATTCATCGGCCGAACACCGGGGAGCTGTTTTTT; cdr3_aa: CASSEVGIHRPNTGELFF; clone_size: .; j_call: TRBJ2-2; v_call: TRBV2; d_call: .